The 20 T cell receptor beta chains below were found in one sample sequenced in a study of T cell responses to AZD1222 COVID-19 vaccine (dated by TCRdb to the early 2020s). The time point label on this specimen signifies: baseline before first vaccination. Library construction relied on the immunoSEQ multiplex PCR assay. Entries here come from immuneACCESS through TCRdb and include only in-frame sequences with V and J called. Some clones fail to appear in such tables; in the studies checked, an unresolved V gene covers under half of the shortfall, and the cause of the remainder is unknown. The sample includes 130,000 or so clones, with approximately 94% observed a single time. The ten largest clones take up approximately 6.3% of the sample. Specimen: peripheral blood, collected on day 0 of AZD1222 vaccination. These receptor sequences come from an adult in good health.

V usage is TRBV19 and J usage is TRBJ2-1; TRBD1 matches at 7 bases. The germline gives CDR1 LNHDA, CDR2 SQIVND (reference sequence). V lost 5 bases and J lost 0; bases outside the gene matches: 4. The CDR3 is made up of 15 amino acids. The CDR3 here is CASSEQGTSYNEQFF. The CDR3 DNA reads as TGTGCCAGTAGTGAACAGGGGACCTCCTACAATGAGCAGTTCTTC.

Here the CDR3 DNA reads TGTGCCAGTAGTATCTCTCCAGGGAATAACTATGGCTACACCTTC. It encodes CASSISPGNNYGYTF. The V gene is TRBV19, the J gene TRBJ1-2; D possibly corresponds to TRBD1 (5 bases). Germline V gene sequence: CDR1 LNHDA, CDR2 SQIVND (reference sequence). The ends were cut back, 3 bases at V and 1 base at J, with 12 bases in the middle. The CDR3 is 15 amino acids.

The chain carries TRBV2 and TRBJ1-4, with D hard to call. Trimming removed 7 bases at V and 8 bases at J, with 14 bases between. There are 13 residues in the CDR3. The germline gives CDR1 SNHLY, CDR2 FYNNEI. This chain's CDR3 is CASKDSVREKLFF. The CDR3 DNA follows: TGTGCCAGCAAAGATAGCGTTCGGGAAAAACTGTTTTTT.

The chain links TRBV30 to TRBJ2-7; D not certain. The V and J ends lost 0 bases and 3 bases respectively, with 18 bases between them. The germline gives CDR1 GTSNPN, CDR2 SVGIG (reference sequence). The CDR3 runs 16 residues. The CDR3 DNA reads TGTGCCTGGAGTGTATGGCCGGATCCATCCAACTACGAGCAGTACTTC. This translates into CAWSVWPDPSNYEQYF.

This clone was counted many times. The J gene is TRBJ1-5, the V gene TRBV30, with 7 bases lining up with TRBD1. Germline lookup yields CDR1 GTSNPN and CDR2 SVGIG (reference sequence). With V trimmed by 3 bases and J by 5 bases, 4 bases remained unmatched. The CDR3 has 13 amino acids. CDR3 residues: CAWSHQGDQPQHF. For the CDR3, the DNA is TGTGCCTGGAGCCATCAGGGGGATCAGCCCCAGCATTTT.

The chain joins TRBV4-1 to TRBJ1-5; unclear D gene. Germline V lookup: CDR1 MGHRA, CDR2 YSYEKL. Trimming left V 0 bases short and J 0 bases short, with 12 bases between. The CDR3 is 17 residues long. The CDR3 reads CASSQDPASNSNQPQHF. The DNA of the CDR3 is TGCGCCAGCAGCCAAGATCCTGCCAGCAATAGCAATCAGCCCCAGCATTTT.

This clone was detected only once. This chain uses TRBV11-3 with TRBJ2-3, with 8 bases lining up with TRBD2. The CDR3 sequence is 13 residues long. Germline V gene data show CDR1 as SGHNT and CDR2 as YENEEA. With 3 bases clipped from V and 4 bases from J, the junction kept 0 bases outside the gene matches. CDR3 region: CASSFSGADTQYF. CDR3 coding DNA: TGTGCCAGCAGCTTTAGCGGGGCAGATACGCAGTATTTT.

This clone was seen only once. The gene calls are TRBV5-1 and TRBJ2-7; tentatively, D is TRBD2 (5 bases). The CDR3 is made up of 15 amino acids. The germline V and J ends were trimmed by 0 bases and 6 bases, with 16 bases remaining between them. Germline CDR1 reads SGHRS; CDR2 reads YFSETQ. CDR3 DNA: TGCGCCAGCAGCTTGGTACCGGACTTTAATGGCGAGCAGTACTTC. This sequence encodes CASSLVPDFNGEQYF.

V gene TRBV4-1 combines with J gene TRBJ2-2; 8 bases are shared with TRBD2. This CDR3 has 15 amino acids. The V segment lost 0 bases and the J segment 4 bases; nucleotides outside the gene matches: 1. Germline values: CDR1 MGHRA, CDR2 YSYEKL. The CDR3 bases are TGCGCCAGCAGCCAAGAGGCGGGGGGCACCGGGGAGCTGTTTTTT. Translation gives CASSQEAGGTGELFF.

The CDR3 reads CATSILSARGYEQYF. CDR3 nucleotides: TGTGCCACCAGCATCCTTTCGGCCCGGGGCTACGAGCAGTACTTC. V usage is TRBV15 and J usage is TRBJ2-7; a weak D match, TRBD2 (5 bases). The CDR3 is 15 residues long. Trimming removed 4 bases from V and 3 bases from J, with 16 bases in between. Germline V gene lookup returns CDR1 LNHNV and CDR2 YYDKDF (reference sequence).

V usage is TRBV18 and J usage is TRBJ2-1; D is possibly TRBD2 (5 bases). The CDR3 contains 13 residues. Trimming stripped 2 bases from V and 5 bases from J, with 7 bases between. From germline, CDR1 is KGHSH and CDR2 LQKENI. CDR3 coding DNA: TGTGCCAGCTCACCAAACGGGGACAATGAGCAGTTCTTC. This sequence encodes CASSPNGDNEQFF.

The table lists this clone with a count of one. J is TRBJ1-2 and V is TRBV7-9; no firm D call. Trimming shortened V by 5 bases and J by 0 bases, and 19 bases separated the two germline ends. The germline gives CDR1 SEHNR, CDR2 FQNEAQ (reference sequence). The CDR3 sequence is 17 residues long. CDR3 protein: CASSPRVASPTNYGYTF. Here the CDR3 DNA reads TGTGCCAGCAGCCCTAGGGTGGCCTCCCCGACTAACTATGGCTACACCTTC.

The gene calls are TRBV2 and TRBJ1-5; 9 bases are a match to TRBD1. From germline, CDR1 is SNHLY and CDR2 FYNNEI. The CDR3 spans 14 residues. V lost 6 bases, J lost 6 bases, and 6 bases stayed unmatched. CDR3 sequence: CASRQGAGGQPQHF. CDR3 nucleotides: TGTGCCAGCAGACAGGGGGCAGGTGGTCAGCCCCAGCATTTT.

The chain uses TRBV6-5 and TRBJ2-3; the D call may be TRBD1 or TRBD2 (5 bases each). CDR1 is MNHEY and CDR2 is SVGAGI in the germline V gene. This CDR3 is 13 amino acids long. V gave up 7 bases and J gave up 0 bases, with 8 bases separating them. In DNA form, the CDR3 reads TGTGCCAGCACACGGGACAGCACAGATACGCAGTATTTT. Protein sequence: CASTRDSTDTQYF.

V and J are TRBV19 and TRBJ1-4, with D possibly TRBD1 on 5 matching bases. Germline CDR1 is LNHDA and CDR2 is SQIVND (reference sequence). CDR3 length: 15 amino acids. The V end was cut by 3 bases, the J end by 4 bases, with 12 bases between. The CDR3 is CASSMNRQFNEKLFF. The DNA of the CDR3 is TGTGCCAGTAGTATGAATCGACAGTTTAATGAAAAACTGTTTTTT.

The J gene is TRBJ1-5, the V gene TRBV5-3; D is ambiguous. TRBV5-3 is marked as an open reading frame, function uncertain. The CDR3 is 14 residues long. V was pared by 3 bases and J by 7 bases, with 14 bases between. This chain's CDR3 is CARSSTDETQPQHF. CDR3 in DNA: TGTGCCAGAAGCTCAACCGACGAGACCCAGCCCCAGCATTTT.

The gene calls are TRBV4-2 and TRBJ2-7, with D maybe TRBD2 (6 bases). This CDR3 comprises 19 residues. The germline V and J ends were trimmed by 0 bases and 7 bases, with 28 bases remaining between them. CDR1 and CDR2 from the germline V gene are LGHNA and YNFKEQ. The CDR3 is CASSQDLGRTTLGSGEQYF. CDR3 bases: TGTGCCAGCAGCCAAGATCTTGGGAGGACGACACTAGGGTCTGGAGAGCAGTACTTC.

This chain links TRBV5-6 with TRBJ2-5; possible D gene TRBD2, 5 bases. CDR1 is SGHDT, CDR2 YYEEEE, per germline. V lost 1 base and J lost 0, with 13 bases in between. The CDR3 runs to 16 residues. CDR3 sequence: CASSLIGRRDQETQYF. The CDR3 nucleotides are TGTGCCAGCAGCTTGATAGGCCGGCGGGACCAAGAGACCCAGTACTTC.

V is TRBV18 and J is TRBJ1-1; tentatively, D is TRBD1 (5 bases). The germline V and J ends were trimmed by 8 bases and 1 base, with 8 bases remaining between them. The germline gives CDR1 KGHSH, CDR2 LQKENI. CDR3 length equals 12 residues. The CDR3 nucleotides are TGTGCCAGCCTGGGACGGAACACTGAAGCTTTCTTT. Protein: CASLGRNTEAFF.

The CDR3 here is CAWSSQIYTEAFF. The CDR3 DNA sequence: TGTGCCTGGAGCTCGCAGATCTACACTGAAGCTTTCTTT. V and J are TRBV30 and TRBJ1-1; the D is unclear. The CDR3 runs to 13 residues. Trimming shortened V by 3 bases and J by 3 bases, and 11 bases separated the two germline ends. CDR1 and CDR2 from the germline V gene are GTSNPN and SVGIG (reference sequence).